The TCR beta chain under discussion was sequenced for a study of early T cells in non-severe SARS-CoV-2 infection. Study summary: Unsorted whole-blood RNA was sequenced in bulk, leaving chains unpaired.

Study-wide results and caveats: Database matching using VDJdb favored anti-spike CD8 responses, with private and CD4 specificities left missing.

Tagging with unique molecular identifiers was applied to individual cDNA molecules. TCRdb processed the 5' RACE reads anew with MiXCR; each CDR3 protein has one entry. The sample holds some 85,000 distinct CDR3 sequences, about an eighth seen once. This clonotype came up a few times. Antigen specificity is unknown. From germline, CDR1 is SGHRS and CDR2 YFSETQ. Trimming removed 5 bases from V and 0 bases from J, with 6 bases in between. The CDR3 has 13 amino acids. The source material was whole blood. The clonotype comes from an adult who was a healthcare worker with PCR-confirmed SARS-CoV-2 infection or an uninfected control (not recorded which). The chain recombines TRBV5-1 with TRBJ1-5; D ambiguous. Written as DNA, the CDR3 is TGCGCCAGCAGACACTCTAGCAATCAGCCCCAGCATTTT. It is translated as CASRHSSNQPQHF.